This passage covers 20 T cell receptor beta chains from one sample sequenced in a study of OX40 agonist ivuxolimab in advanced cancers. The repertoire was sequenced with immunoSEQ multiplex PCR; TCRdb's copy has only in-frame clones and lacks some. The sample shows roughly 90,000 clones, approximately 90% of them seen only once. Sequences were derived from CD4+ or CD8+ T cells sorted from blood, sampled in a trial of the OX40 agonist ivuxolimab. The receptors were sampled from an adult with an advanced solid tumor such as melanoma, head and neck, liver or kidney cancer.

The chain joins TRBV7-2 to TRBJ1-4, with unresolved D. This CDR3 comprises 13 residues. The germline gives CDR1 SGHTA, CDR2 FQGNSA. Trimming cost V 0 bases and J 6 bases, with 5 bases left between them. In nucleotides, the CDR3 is TGTGCCAGCAGCTTAGCCCGGGATGAAAAACTGTTTTTT. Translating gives CASSLARDEKLFF.

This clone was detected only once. The CDR3 here is CASSLWKVNTEAFF. The CDR3 DNA reads as TGTGCCAGCAGTTTATGGAAGGTGAACACTGAAGCTTTCTTT. The chain combines TRBV28 with TRBJ1-1, with D uncertain. There are 14 residues in the CDR3. Germline CDR1 MDHEN, CDR2 SYDVKM. The V gene lost 0 bases and the J gene lost 0 bases, with 5 bases spanning the gap.

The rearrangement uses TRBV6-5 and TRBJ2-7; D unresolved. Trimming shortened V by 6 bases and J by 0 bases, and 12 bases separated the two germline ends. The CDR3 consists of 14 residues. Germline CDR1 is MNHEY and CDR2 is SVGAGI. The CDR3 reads CASSYDLSSYEQYF. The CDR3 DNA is TGTGCCAGCAGCTATGACTTGAGCTCCTACGAGCAGTACTTC.

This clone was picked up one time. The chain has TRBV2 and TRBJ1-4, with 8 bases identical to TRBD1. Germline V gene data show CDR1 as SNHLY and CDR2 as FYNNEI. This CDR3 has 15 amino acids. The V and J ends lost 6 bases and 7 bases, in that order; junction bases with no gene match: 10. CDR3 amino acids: CASRQIQGAGEKLFF. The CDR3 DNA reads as TGTGCCAGCAGACAAATCCAGGGGGCTGGTGAAAAACTGTTTTTT. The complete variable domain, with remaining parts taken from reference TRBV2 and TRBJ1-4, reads EPEVTQTPSHQVTQMGQEVILRCVPISNHLYFYWYRQILGQKVEFLVSFYNNEISEKSEIFDDQFSVERPDGSNFTLKIRSTKLEDSAMYFCASRQIQGAGEKLFFGSGTQLSVL.

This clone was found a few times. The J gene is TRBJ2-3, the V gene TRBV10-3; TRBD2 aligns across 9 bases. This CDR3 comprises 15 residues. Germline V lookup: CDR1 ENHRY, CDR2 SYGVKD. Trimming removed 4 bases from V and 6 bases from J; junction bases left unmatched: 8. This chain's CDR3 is CAISAGTSRRDTQYF. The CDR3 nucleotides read TGTGCCATCAGTGCAGGGACTAGCAGGAGGGATACGCAGTATTTT.

The CDR3 DNA follows: TGCGCCAGCAGCCCGAAACAGGGGGCAAACCCTGAAGCTTTCTTT. Amino acids: CASSPKQGANPEAFF. This chain joins TRBV5-1 and TRBJ1-1; TRBD1 aligns across 9 bases. The junction had 10 bases not matched to a gene; V was cut back by 4 bases and J by 6 bases. Germline V gives CDR1 SGHRS, CDR2 YFSETQ. The CDR3 spans 15 residues.

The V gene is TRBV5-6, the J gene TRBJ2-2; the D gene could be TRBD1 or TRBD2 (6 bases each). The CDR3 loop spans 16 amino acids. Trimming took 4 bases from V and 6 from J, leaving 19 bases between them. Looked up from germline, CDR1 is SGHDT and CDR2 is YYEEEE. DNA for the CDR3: TGTGCCAGCAGCAAGAGGGGGGCCCAGGGCGCCGGGGAGCTGTTTTTT. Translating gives CASSKRGAQGAGELFF.

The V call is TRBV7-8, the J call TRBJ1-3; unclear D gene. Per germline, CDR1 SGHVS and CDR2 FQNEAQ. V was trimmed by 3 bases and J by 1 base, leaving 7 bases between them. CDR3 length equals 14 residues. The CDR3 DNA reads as TGTGCCAGCAGCTTCAAAGTGTCTGGAAACACCATATATTTT. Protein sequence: CASSFKVSGNTIYF.

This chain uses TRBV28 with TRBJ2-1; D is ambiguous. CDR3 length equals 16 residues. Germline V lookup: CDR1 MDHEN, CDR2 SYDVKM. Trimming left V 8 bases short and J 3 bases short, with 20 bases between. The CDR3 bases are TGTGCCAGCGGCCCGATGGGTTCGGGTAACTACAATGAGCAGTTCTTC. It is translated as CASGPMGSGNYNEQFF.

In DNA, the CDR3 is TGTGCCAGCAGCCAACGGCTATATGGCTACACCTTC. Protein sequence: CASSQRLYGYTF. V gene TRBV14 combines with J gene TRBJ1-2; D is undetermined. Germline lookup yields CDR1 SGHDN and CDR2 FVKESK. Between the trimmed V and J ends, which lost 2 bases and 5 bases, there was a span of 6 bases. This CDR3 is 12 amino acids long.

DNA of the CDR3: TGTGCCAGCAGTTGGACAGGGTGGGCTGAAGCTTTCTTT. The encoded protein is CASSWTGWAEAFF. The chain is built from TRBV6-5 and TRBJ1-1; 8 bases are a match to TRBD1. The V gene's germline CDR1 is MNHEY and CDR2 SVGAGI. This CDR3 is 13 amino acids long. V dropped 4 bases and J dropped 6; count of bases not matched to a gene: 4.

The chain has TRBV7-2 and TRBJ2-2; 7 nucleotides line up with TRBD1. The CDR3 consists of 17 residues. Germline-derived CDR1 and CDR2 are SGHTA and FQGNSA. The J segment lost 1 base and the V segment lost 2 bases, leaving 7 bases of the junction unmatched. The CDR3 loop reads CASSLSTGVVNTGELFF. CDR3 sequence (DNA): TGTGCCAGCAGCTTAAGCACAGGGGTCGTGAACACCGGGGAGCTGTTTTTT.

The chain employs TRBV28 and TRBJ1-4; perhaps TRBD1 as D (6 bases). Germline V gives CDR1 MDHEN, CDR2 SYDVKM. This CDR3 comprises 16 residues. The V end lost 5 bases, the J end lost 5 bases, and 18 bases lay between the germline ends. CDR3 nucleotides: TGTGCCAGCAGTACCCGCCCCGGGGGGGGCAATGAAAAACTGTTTTTT. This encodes CASSTRPGGGNEKLFF.

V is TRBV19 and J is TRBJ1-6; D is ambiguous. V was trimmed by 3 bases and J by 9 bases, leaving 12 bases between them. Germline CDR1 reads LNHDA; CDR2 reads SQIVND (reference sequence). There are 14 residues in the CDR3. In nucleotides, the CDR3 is TGTGCCAGTAGTATGGCTGGGAGAGGTTCACCCCTCCACTTT. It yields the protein CASSMAGRGSPLHF.

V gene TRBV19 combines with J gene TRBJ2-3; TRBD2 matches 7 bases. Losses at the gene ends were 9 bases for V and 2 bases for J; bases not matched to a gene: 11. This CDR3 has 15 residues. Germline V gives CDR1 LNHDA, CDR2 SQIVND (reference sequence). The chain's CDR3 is CASWGGTIHTDTQYF. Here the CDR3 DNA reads TGTGCCAGCTGGGGGGGTACGATCCACACAGATACGCAGTATTTT.

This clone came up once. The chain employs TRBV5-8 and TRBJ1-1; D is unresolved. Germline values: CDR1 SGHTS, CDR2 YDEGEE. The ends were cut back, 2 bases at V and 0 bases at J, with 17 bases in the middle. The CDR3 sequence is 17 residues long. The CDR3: CASSFLAGLGMNTEAFF. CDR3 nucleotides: TGTGCCAGCAGCTTTCTTGCAGGTCTTGGAATGAACACTGAAGCTTTCTTT. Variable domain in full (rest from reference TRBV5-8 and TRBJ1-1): EAGVTQSPTHLIKTRGQQATLRCSPISGHTSVYWYQQALGLGLQFLLWYDEGEERNRGNFPPRFSGRQFPNYSSELNVNALELEDSALYLCASSFLAGLGMNTEAFFGQGTRLTVV.

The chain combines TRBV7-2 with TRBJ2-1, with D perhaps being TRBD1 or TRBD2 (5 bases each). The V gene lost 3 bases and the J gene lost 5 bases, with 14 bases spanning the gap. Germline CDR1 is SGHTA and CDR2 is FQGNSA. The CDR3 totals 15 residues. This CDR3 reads CASSFSVRGHNEQFF. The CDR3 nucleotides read TGTGCCAGCAGCTTCAGCGTCCGGGGCCACAATGAGCAGTTCTTC.

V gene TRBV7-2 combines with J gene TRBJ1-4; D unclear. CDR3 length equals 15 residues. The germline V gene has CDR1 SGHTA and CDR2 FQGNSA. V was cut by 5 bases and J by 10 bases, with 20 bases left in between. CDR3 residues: CASSPSTRKGGKLFF. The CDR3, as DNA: TGTGCCAGCAGCCCGAGTACTAGAAAGGGTGGAAAACTGTTTTTT.

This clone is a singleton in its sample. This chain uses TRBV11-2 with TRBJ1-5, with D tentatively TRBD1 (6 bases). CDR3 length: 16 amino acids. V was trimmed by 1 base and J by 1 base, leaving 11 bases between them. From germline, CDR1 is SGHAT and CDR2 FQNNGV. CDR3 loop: CASSLGGAASNQPQHF. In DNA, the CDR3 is TGTGCCAGCAGCTTAGGGGGGGCGGCCAGCAATCAGCCCCAGCATTTT.

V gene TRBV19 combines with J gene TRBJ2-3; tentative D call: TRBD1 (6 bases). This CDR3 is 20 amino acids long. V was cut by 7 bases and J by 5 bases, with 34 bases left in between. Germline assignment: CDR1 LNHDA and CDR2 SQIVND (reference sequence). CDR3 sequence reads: CASTHGPAKGHISYRDTQYF. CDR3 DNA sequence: TGTGCCAGTACCCACGGACCGGCGAAGGGACACATTTCTTATAGAGATACGCAGTATTTT.